This is a list of T cell receptor beta chains from one sample in a study of blood T cell dynamics during melanoma immunotherapy. Clones were sequenced by immunoSEQ multiplex PCR, and TCRdb holds only the in-frame ones, with some missing. Of 13,000 or so clones listed, around nine tenths are singletons. The sample in question was blood, obtained from a patient treated with checkpoint blockade. The receptors stem from a human donor with melanoma. CDR3s include the opening cysteine and the closing phenylalanine or tryptophan. D genes are given only for firm matches. Clone size is shown for a subset of rows, as once, few, many or a class of expanded clone.

CDR3aa	CDR3nt	v_gene	j_gene	d_gene	abundance
CATRTRNLNQPQHF	TGTGCCACTCGGACACGAAACCTCAATCAGCCCCAGCATTTT	TRBV19	TRBJ1-5	-	-
CASMGLFTVFF	TGTGCCAGCATGGGCCTTTTTACAGTATTCTTT	TRBV11-1	TRBJ1-1	-	-
CASSVQASSYEQYF	TGTGCCAGCAGCGTCCAAGCGAGCTCCTACGAGCAGTACTTC	TRBV9	TRBJ2-7	-	-
CASSRGPGLAGGPNEQFF	TGCGCCAGCAGCCGAGGGCCGGGACTAGCGGGAGGGCCCAATGAGCAGTTCTTC	TRBV4-1	TRBJ2-1	TRBD2	once
CAWSTPGPNQPQHF	TGTGCCTGGAGTACACCGGGGCCAAATCAGCCCCAGCATTTT	TRBV30	TRBJ1-5	-	-
CASSLDGMNTEAFF	TGTGCCAGCAGCTTGGACGGAATGAACACTGAAGCTTTCTTT	TRBV7-2	TRBJ1-1	-	few
CSVDETGIAFF	TGCAGCGTTGACGAGACAGGTATAGCTTTCTTT	TRBV29-1	TRBJ1-1	-	-
CASSFRKTYEQYF	TGTGCCAGCAGTTTTAGAAAAACCTACGAGCAGTACTTC	TRBV28	TRBJ2-7	-	-
CASSSSQGREKLFF	TGCGCCAGCAGCTCTTCTCAGGGTAGGGAAAAACTGTTTTTT	TRBV4-1	TRBJ1-4	-	-
CASSQTYLRGEAFF	TGTGCCAGCAGTCAGACATACCTGAGGGGTGAAGCTTTCTTT	TRBV2	TRBJ1-1	-	once
CASSFGTANYGYTF	TGTGCCAGCAGCTTTGGGACAGCTAACTATGGCTACACCTTC	TRBV7-2	TRBJ1-2	TRBD1	-
CASSSSPRQGQFF	TGTGCCAGCAGCTCGAGCCCTCGACAGGGGCAGTTCTTC	TRBV7-2	TRBJ2-1	TRBD1	-
CASSVAGPYEQYF	TGTGCCAGCTCAGTAGCGGGCCCCTACGAGCAGTACTTC	TRBV18	TRBJ2-7	TRBD2	-
CASSLPFLNTEAFF	TGTGCCAGCAGTTTACCGTTCTTGAACACTGAAGCTTTCTTT	TRBV28	TRBJ1-1	-	-
CATQRGGSNQPQHF	TGTGCCACCCAGCGGGGAGGCAGCAATCAGCCCCAGCATTTT	TRBV19	TRBJ1-5	-	-
CASSLRATGPYTDTQYF	TGTGCCAGCAGCCTCCGGGCTACGGGGCCGTACACAGATACGCAGTATTTT	TRBV9	TRBJ2-3	-	once
CAMLLGHSYGYTF	TGTGCCATGCTACTCGGACACTCCTATGGCTACACCTTC	TRBV28	TRBJ1-2	-	few
CIAGETEAFF	TGCATCGCCGGGGAGACTGAAGCTTTCTTT	TRBV29-1	TRBJ1-1	-	-
CASSQRPGVYANEQFF	TGTGCCAGCAGCCAACGACCAGGGGTGTACGCGAATGAGCAGTTCTTC	TRBV7-9	TRBJ2-1	-	-
CASSPHSGSGGETQYF	TGTGCCAGCAGCCCCCATAGCGGCTCCGGGGGAGAGACCCAGTACTTC	TRBV11-3	TRBJ2-5	-	-